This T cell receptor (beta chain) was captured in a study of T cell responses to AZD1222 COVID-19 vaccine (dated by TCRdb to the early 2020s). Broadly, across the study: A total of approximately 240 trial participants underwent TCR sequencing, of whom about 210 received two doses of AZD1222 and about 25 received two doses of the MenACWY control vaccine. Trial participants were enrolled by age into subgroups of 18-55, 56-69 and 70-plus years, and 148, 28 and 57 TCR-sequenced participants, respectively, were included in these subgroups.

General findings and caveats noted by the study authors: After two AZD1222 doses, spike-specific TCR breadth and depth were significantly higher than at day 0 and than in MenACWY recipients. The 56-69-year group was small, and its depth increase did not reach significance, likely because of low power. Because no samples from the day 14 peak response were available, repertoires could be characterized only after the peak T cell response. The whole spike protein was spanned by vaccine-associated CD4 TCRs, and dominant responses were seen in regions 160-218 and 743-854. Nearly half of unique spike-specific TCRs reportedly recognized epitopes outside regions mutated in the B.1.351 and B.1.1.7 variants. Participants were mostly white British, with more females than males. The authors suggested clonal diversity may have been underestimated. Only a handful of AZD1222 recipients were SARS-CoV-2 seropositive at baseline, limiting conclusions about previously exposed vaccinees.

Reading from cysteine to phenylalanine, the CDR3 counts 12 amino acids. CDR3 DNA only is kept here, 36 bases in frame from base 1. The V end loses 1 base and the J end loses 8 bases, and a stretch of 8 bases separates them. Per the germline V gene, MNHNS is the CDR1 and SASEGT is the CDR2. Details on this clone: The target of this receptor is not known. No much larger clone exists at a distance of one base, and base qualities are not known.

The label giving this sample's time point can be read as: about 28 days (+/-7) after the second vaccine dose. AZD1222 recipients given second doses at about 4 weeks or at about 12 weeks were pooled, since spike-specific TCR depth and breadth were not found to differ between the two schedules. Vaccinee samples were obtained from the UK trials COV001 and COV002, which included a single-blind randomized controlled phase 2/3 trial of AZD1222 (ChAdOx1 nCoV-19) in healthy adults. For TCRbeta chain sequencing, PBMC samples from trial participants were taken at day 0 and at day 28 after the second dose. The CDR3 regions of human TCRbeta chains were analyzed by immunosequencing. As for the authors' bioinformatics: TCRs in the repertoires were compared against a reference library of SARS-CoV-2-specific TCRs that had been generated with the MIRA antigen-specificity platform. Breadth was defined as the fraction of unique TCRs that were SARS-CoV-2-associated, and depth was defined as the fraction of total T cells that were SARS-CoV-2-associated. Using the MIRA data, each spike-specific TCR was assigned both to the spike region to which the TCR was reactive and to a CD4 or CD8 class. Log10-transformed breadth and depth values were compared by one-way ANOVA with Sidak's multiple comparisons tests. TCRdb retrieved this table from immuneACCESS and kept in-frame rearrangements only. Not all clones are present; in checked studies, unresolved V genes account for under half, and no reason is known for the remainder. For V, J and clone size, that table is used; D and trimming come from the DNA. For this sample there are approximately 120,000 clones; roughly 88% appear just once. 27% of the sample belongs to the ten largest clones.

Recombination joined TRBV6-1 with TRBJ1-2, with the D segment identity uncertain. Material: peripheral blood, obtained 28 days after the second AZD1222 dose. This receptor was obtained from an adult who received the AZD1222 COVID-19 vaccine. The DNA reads TGTGCCAGCAGTGAAGACGCTAGAGGCTACACCTTC. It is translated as CASSEDARGYTF.